This TCR beta chain was identified in a study of blood T cell repertoires in COVID-19. Only one count was recorded for this clone. This table comes from immunoSEQ multiplex PCR, and its TCRdb copy is limited to in-frame clones, with some not included. This sample has roughly 47,000 clones, with 80% to 90% found just once. The germline V gene encodes CDR1 MDHEN and CDR2 SYDVKM. V lost 4 bases to trimming and J lost 6 bases, with 9 bases between them. The CDR3 sequence is 13 residues long. The sample was peripheral blood. The clonotype comes from a man in his fifties or sixties with acute or convalescent COVID-19. The V call is TRBV28, the J call TRBJ1-4, with unresolved D. Here the CDR3 reads CASSWEADEKLFF. CDR3 nucleotide sequence: TGTGCCAGCAGTTGGGAAGCGGATGAAAAACTGTTTTTT.